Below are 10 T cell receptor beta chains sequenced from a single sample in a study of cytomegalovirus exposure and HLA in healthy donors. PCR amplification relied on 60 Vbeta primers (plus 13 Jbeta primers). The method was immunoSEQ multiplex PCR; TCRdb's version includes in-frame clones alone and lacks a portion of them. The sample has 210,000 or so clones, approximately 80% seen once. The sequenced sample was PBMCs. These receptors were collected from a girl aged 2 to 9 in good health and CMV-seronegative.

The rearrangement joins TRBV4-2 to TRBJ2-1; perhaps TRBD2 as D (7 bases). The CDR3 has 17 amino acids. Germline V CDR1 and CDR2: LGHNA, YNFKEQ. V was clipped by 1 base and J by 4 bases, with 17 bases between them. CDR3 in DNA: TGTGCCAGCAGCCAAGGCCCACGTGGGAGGGGGTACAATGAGCAGTTCTTC. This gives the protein CASSQGPRGRGYNEQFF.

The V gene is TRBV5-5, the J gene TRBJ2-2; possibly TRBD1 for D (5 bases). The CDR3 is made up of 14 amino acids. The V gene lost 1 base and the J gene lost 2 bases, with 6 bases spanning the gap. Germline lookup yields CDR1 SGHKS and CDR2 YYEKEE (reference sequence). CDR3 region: CASSLTGNTGELFF. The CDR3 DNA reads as TGTGCCAGCAGCTTGACAGGAAACACCGGGGAGCTGTTTTTT.

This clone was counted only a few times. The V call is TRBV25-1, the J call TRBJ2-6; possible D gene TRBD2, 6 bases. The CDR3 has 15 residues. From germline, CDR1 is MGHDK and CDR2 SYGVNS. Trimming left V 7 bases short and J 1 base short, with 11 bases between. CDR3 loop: CASNPGTSGANVLTF. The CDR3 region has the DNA TGTGCCAGCAATCCGGGGACTTCTGGGGCCAACGTCCTGACTTTC.

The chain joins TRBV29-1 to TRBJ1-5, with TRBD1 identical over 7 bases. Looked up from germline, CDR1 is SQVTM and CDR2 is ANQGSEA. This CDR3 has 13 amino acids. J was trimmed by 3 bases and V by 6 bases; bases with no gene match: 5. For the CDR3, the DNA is TGCAGCGTCCCAGGGGGGCCCAATCAGCCCCAGCATTTT. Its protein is CSVPGGPNQPQHF.

The CDR3 nucleotides read TGTGCCAGCAGCCAGAGACTAGCGGGGAACTCCTACAATGAGCAGTTCTTC. Amino acids: CASSQRLAGNSYNEQFF. The gene calls are TRBV4-2 and TRBJ2-1; 11 bases match TRBD2. Germline CDR1 LGHNA, CDR2 YNFKEQ. This CDR3 has 17 amino acids. With 3 bases clipped from V and 0 bases from J, the junction kept 4 bases outside the gene matches.

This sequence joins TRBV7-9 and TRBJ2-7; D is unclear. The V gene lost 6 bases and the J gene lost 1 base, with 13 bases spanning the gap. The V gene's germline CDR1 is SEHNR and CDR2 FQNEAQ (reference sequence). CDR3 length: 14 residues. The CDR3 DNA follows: TGTGCCAGCAGATACATTTCAAATTCCTACGAGCAGTACTTC. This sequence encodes CASRYISNSYEQYF. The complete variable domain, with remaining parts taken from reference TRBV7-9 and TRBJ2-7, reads DTGVSQNPRHKITKRGQNVTFRCDPISEHNRLYWYRQTLGQGPEFLTYFQNEAQLEKSRLLSDRFSAERPKGSFSTLEIQRTEQGDSAMYLCASRYISNSYEQYFGPGTRLTVT.

The CDR3 loop is CATSPDRNYGYTF. The CDR3 DNA reads as TGTGCCACCAGCCCAGACAGAAACTATGGCTACACCTTC. The chain uses TRBV15 and TRBJ1-2, with a tentative D call TRBD1 (5 bases). Trimming removed 5 bases from V and 2 bases from J, with 9 bases in between. Germline CDR1 is LNHNV and CDR2 is YYDKDF (reference sequence). The CDR3 is made up of 13 amino acids.

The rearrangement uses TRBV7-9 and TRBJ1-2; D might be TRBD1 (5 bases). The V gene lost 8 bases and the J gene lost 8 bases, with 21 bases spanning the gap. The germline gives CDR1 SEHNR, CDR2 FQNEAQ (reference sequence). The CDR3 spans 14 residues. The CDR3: CASGATGSARGYTF. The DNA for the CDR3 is TGTGCCAGCGGGGCTACGGGCAGCGCAAGGGGCTACACCTTC.

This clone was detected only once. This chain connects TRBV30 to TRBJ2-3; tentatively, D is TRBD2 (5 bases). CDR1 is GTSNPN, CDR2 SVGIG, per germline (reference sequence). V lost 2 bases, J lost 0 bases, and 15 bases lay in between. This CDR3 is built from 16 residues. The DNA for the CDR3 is TGTGCCTGGAGTCCGGACTTCGTATCTAGCACAGATACGCAGTATTTT. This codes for CAWSPDFVSSTDTQYF.

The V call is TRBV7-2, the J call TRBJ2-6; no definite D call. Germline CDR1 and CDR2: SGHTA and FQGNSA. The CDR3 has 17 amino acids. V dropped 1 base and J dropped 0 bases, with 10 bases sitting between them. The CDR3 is CASSLVLSFSGANVLTF. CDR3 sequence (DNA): TGTGCCAGCAGCTTAGTCCTTAGTTTCTCTGGGGCCAACGTCCTGACTTTC.